Sequencing of this T cell receptor beta chain was carried out in a study of regulatory T cells in long-lasting Graves disease. Study-level results: Persistent disease preferred TRBV28, TRBJ1-2 and TRBJ2-5.

This clonotype was seen many times. Its cognate antigen is unknown. Per the germline V gene, CDR1 is SEHNR and CDR2 is FQNEAQ (reference sequence). The CDR3 loop spans 14 amino acids. Trimming cost V 3 bases and J 2 bases, with 10 bases left between them. Arm-PCR of CDR3 regions and iRepertoire HTBI primers were the basis on which TCR beta libraries were built. TCRdb re-analysed the multiplex PCR reads in MiXCR, keeping a single row per CDR3 protein. This sample has roughly 500,000 distinct CDR3 sequences, with approximately 12% found just once. Time point indicated: newly diagnosed GD, antithyroid drugs for less than 3 months. PBMC RNA served as the TCR library source. These data also featured in a second study, about T cells in Graves' hyperthyroidism and ophthalmopathy. From that report: Median prediction lead before ophthalmopathy onset was about 6.7 months with the model.

Material: peripheral blood mononuclear cells (PBMCs), obtained at new diagnosis, from a patient treated with antithyroid drugs. This chain joins TRBV7-9 and TRBJ2-5; no firm D call. This receptor was taken from a man aged 25 to 40 with Graves disease. The CDR3 bases are TGTGCCAGCAGCTTTTTTGGGGTTCAAGAGACCCAGTACTTC. This gives the protein CASSFFGVQETQYF.